These T cell receptor beta chains were read from a single sample in a study of T cells in Graves' hyperthyroidism and ophthalmopathy. TCRdb passed the multiplex PCR reads through MiXCR, listing each CDR3 protein once. The data hold around 490,000 distinct CDR3 sequences, with about 20% observed a single time. The source material was blood. These receptor sequences come from a man aged 40-49 years with Graves' ophthalmopathy. Both conserved end residues are part of each CDR3. The D gene is left open where the match is weak. Rows give clone size only sometimes, using once, few, many, or a class for an expanded clone.

len,j_gene,abundance,d_gene,v_gene,CDR3nt,CDR3aa
15,TRBJ1-4,many,NA,TRBV30,TGTGCCTCTACCCCACAGGGAACAACTAATGAAAAACTGTTTTTT,CASTPQGTTNEKLFF
12,TRBJ2-3,few,TRBD2,TRBV30,TGTGCCTTCAGCGGGGGGACAGATACGCAGTATTTT,CAFSGGTDTQYF
15,TRBJ2-7,NA,NA,TRBV7-9,TGTGCCAGCAGCTTAGCGCTGTCTAAGAAAGGCGAGCAGTACTTC,CASSLALSKKGEQYF
15,TRBJ2-3,NA,TRBD2,TRBV5-1,TGCGCCAGCAGCCCCCAGACTAGCGGGATGGATCCGCAGTATTTT,CASSPQTSGMDPQYF
14,TRBJ2-7,few,TRBD1,TRBV20-1,TGCAGTGGACAGGGCCGAGTTCGGAGGTACGAGCAGTACTTC,CSGQGRVRRYEQYF
13,TRBJ2-3,many,NA,TRBV28,TGTGCCAGCAGTTCCAGGGTCACAGATACGCAGTATTTT,CASSSRVTDTQYF
15,TRBJ1-5,many,NA,TRBV7-8,TGTGCCAGCAGCTTAGAGGGTTCCCTGGGACAGCCCCAGCATTTT,CASSLEGSLGQPQHF
15,TRBJ1-5,many,NA,TRBV28,TGTGCCAGCAGTGCTGAGGATCAAGGTTATCAGCCCCAGCATTTT,CASSAEDQGYQPQHF
16,TRBJ1-2,NA,TRBD1,TRBV4-1,TGCGCCAGCAGCCCCGTATCTCAGGGGGTCCTCTATGGCTACACCTTC,CASSPVSQGVLYGYTF
15,TRBJ2-7,NA,NA,TRBV18,TGTGCCAGCTCACCACCGGGCCCAAGGATGGATGAGCAGTACTTC,CASSPPGPRMDEQYF
13,TRBJ2-7,many,NA,TRBV5-1,TGCGCCAGCAGCTCGGGGACCACGCACGAGCAGTACTTC,CASSSGTTHEQYF
15,TRBJ1-1,many,NA,TRBV12-3/TRBV12-4,TGTGCCAGCAGTGCGTCCAGGGGATTCGGCACTGAAGCTTTCTTT,CASSASRGFGTEAFF
15,TRBJ2-5,few,TRBD2,TRBV7-2,TGTGCCAGCAGCCTCCCTAGCGGTGTATATGTGACCCAGTACTTC,CASSLPSGVYVTQYF
12,TRBJ2-5,many,TRBD2,TRBV29-1,TGCAGCGCTGGGACTACCGGAGAGACCCAGTACTTC,CSAGTTGETQYF
14,TRBJ1-3,NA,NA,TRBV5-1,TGCGCCAGCAGCTTGAGGGCAGATGGAAACACCATATATTTT,CASSLRADGNTIYF
12,TRBJ2-1,NA,NA,TRBV20-1,TGCAGTGCTAGGAGGGGGGCGCTCGAGCAGTTCTTC,CSARRGALEQFF
15,TRBJ2-6,NA,TRBD1,TRBV6-1,TGTGCCAGCAGTGTGACAGGGGTTGGGGCCAACGTCCTGACTTTC,CASSVTGVGANVLTF
18,TRBJ2-1,NA,TRBD2,TRBV6-2/TRBV6-3,TGTGCCAGCAGTTACCCTTCTATGACTAGCGGGGGGTATAATGAGCAGTTCTTC,CASSYPSMTSGGYNEQFF
15,TRBJ2-3,many,NA,TRBV28,TGTGCCAGCAGCTCGACCGGGGCTCGCACAGATACGCAGTATTTT,CASSSTGARTDTQYF
16,TRBJ2-3,few,TRBD1,TRBV7-9,TGTGCCAGCAGCTTCGGGGACAGGGGCTTTACAGATACGCAGTATTTT,CASSFGDRGFTDTQYF
14,TRBJ2-7,few,NA,TRBV5-6,TGTGCCAGCAGCTTAAGGGCAGGGACCGGCGAGCAGTACTTC,CASSLRAGTGEQYF
16,TRBJ1-1,many,TRBD1,TRBV5-1,TGCGCCAGCAGCTTGTCAGGGGGCGGTTGGGGCACTGAAGCTTTCTTT,CASSLSGGGWGTEAFF
11,TRBJ2-5,NA,NA,TRBV6-1,TGTGCCAGCAAAACGGCTGGGACCCAGTACTTC,CASKTAGTQYF
16,TRBJ1-3,NA,NA,TRBV7-8,TGTGCCAGCAACTTATCAGGCGCCAACTCTGGAAACACCATATATTTT,CASNLSGANSGNTIYF
12,TRBJ2-7,many,NA,TRBV6-2/TRBV6-3,TGTGCCAGCAGTTGGGGTTTCTACGAGCAGTACTTC,CASSWGFYEQYF
13,TRBJ1-2,once,NA,TRBV11-1,TGTGCCAGCAGCTCGAGGCAGACCTATGGCTACACCTTC,CASSSRQTYGYTF
15,TRBJ2-5,NA,TRBD1,TRBV5-1,TGCGCCAGCAGCCAAGGGACAGGGGTAGGGGAGACCCAGTACTTC,CASSQGTGVGETQYF
16,TRBJ2-3,NA,TRBD2,TRBV7-3,TGTGCCAGCAGCTCGGGACTAGACTACTTCACAGATACGCAGTATTTT,CASSSGLDYFTDTQYF
17,TRBJ2-2,few,TRBD2,TRBV27,TGTGCCAGCAGTTCCCTCTCGACTAGCGGGAACACCGGGGAGCTGTTTTTT,CASSSLSTSGNTGELFF
12,TRBJ1-2,NA,NA,TRBV28,TGTGCCAGCAGGCCGGGAACCTCTGGCTACACCTTC,CASRPGTSGYTF
15,TRBJ1-4,many,TRBD1,TRBV28,TGTGCCAGCAGTTTGTCAGGACAGGGCGAGGAAAAACTGTTTTTT,CASSLSGQGEEKLFF
20,TRBJ2-3,few,TRBD1,TRBV9,TGTGCCAGCAGCGCCGCATTTGGGGACAGTTCGTTTATCGGCACAGATACGCAGTATTTT,CASSAAFGDSSFIGTDTQYF
15,TRBJ2-3,many,NA,TRBV28,TGTGCCAGCAGTCCGGCAGGGTCGACCACAGATACGCAGTATTTT,CASSPAGSTTDTQYF
14,TRBJ1-1,many,TRBD1,TRBV18,TGTGCCAGCTCACCACCGAGAGGGGGCAATGAAGCTTTCTTT,CASSPPRGGNEAFF
13,TRBJ1-1,few,TRBD1,TRBV2,TGTGCCAGCAGTGTACAGGGGTATACTGAAGCTTTCTTT,CASSVQGYTEAFF
16,TRBJ2-1,many,TRBD2,TRBV4-1,TGCGCCAGCAGCCAGGCTTTGGCGGGAGAAAACAATGAGCAGTTCTTC,CASSQALAGENNEQFF
15,TRBJ2-7,few,TRBD1,TRBV20-1,TGCAGTGCTAGAGATCAATGGCAGGGGGTCTACGAGCAGTACTTC,CSARDQWQGVYEQYF
14,TRBJ1-1,few,NA,TRBV6-5,TGTGCCAGCAGTTACTCAGGGGCATGGACTGAAGCTTTCTTT,CASSYSGAWTEAFF
14,TRBJ2-7,few,NA,TRBV7-6,TGTGCCAGCAGCCAAAGACAGGACTCCTACGAGCAGTACTTC,CASSQRQDSYEQYF
13,TRBJ2-7,many,NA,TRBV12-3/TRBV12-4,TGTGCCAGCAGTTTTTCCCCGTCCTACGAGCAGTACTTC,CASSFSPSYEQYF
11,TRBJ2-3,NA,NA,TRBV29-1,TGCAGCGTTGAATCAGGGGATACGCAGTATTTT,CSVESGDTQYF
13,TRBJ1-1,many,NA,TRBV7-8,TGTGCCAGCAGCTTAGACTGGGGCACTGAAGCTTTCTTT,CASSLDWGTEAFF
16,TRBJ1-2,NA,TRBD1,TRBV30,TGTGCCTGTCCTGAGGCGAAGGGACAGGGGGACTATGGCTACACCTTC,CACPEAKGQGDYGYTF
14,TRBJ1-2,NA,NA,TRBV5-1,TGCGCCAGCAGCTTGGGACGGCAGTCCTATGGCTACACCTTC,CASSLGRQSYGYTF
13,TRBJ2-7,NA,TRBD1,TRBV29-1,TGCAGCGCCACAGGGGCGATGGCCTACGAGCAGTACTTC,CSATGAMAYEQYF